A selection of T cell receptor beta chains follows, all from one sample in a study of technical replicates of blood from a few donors. This table comes from immunoSEQ multiplex PCR, and its TCRdb copy is limited to in-frame clones, with some not included. Of 79,000 or so clones listed, approximately 96% were seen once; the top ten hold roughly 0.35%. The source material was T cells isolated from PBMCs. These TCRs come from a human donor in good health. CDR3s include the opening cysteine and the closing phenylalanine or tryptophan. The order of the fields is D gene, J gene, clone size, V gene, CDR3 length, CDR3 DNA, CDR3 protein. D genes are given only for firm matches. Only some rows state a clone size, as once, few, many or a class for expanded clones.

>.|TRBJ2-7|.|TRBV6-5|13
TGTGCCAGCAGGACACCCAACTCCTACGAGCAGTACTTC
CASRTPNSYEQYF
>TRBD1|TRBJ2-1|.|TRBV19|15
TGTGCCAGTAGTATCATCGGGACAGGGGACAATGAGCAGTTCTTC
CASSIIGTGDNEQFF
>TRBD2|TRBJ2-1|once|TRBV4-2|15
TGTGCCAGCAGAATTAGCGGGAGGACTAACAATGAGCAGTTCTTC
CASRISGRTNNEQFF
>TRBD2|TRBJ2-1|.|TRBV27|18
TGTGCCAGCAGTTCTAAACCGGGACTAGCGGGAGGCTACAATGAGCAGTTCTTC
CASSSKPGLAGGYNEQFF
>.|TRBJ2-3|.|TRBV19|12
TGTGCCAGTAGGCAGGGTTTAGATACGCAGTATTTT
CASRQGLDTQYF
>.|TRBJ2-5|.|TRBV19|15
TGTGCCAGTAGCTCCTCCCAGGGGCGCATGGAGACCCAGTACTTC
CASSSSQGRMETQYF
>TRBD1|TRBJ1-1|.|TRBV29-1|12
TGCAGCGCAGGACAGGAAATAACTGAAGCTTTCTTT
CSAGQEITEAFF
>TRBD2|TRBJ2-1|.|TRBV5-1|15
TGCGCCAGCAGCTTGATAGCGGGAGTTTACGATGAGCAGTTCTTC
CASSLIAGVYDEQFF
>.|TRBJ2-1|.|TRBV30|15
TGTGCCTGGAGTCTTGGCCCTTCCTCCTACAATGAGCAGTTCTTC
CAWSLGPSSYNEQFF
>.|TRBJ2-7|.|TRBV4-1|15
TGCGCCAGCAGCCAGGAAAATAGGGGTTATCACGAGCAGTACTTC
CASSQENRGYHEQYF
>TRBD2|TRBJ2-5|.|TRBV5-6|18
TGTGCCAGCAGCCTAGTTAGTAGCGGGAGGGCCTTAGGGGAGACCCAGTACTTC
CASSLVSSGRALGETQYF
>.|TRBJ1-3|.|TRBV2|11
TGTGCCAGCAGTCCGGGAAACACCATATATTTT
CASSPGNTIYF
>.|TRBJ2-5|once|TRBV5-1|14
TGCGCCAGCAGCTTTGGCCAGGTTCAAGAGACCCAGTACTTC
CASSFGQVQETQYF
>.|TRBJ2-7|.|TRBV11-3|13
TGTGCCAGCAGCCCGACTGGGTCCTACGAGCAGTACTTC
CASSPTGSYEQYF
>.|TRBJ2-1|.|TRBV7-8|15
TGTGCCAGCAGCTCCCTGGTCGGGGGTAGGATGATTGTGTTCTTC
CASSSLVGGRMIVFF
>TRBD1|TRBJ2-5|.|TRBV9|13
TGTGCCAGCAGTGTACAGGGGACCGAGACCCAGTACTTC
CASSVQGTETQYF
>TRBD2|TRBJ2-3|.|TRBV7-3|15
TGTGCCAGCAGCTTAATCGCGGGGGACTGGAATACGCAGTATTTT
CASSLIAGDWNTQYF
>.|TRBJ1-5|.|TRBV2|15
TGTGCCAGCAGTGAATTAGATCGAATCAATCAGCCCCAGCATTTT
CASSELDRINQPQHF
>.|TRBJ1-1|.|TRBV27|14
TGTGCCAGCAGCCACAGGAAAGGGCACCTAGAAGCTTTCTTT
CASSHRKGHLEAFF
>.|TRBJ1-5|once|TRBV7-2|16
TGTGCCAGCAGCTTAGATGCGGGCGCGAGCAATCAGCCCCAGCATTTT
CASSLDAGASNQPQHF
>.|TRBJ2-3|.|TRBV6-6|15
TGTGCCAGCAGGATCCGGGTCCCTAGCACAGATACGCAGTATTTT
CASRIRVPSTDTQYF
>.|TRBJ2-5|.|TRBV5-6|12
TGTGCCAGCAGCTTGCAGATGGAGACCCAGTACTTC
CASSLQMETQYF
>TRBD1|TRBJ1-2|.|TRBV27|15
TGTGCCACCCGAGGACAGGGCGAACCTATATGGGGCTACACCTTC
CATRGQGEPIWGYTF
>TRBD2|TRBJ2-1|.|TRBV5-4|13
TGTGCCAGCGAAGGACTAGCAGGCAATGAGCAGTTCTTC
CASEGLAGNEQFF
>.|TRBJ2-2|.|TRBV27|13
TGTGCCAGCAGTTTATCGAGGACCGGGGAGCTGTTTTTT
CASSLSRTGELFF
>.|TRBJ1-5|.|TRBV18|15
TGTGCCAGCTCACCATCATCGGTTGGTAATCAGCCCCAGCATTTT
CASSPSSVGNQPQHF